A few counts support the clone carrying this T cell receptor beta chain. The data are from a study of early T cells in non-severe SARS-CoV-2 infection. Background on the study: Sequencing input comprised bulk RNA from unsorted whole blood; chain pairing was not available.

Germline-derived CDR1 and CDR2 are ENHRY and SYGVKD. CDR3 length: 14 amino acids. Deletions cut 4 bases from V and 2 bases from J, with 12 bases between. Individual cDNA molecules were tagged with unique molecular identifiers, the study reported. TCRdb called the 5' RACE reads again in MiXCR, with one record for every CDR3 protein. The sample yields 55,000 or so distinct CDR3 sequences, about 9.9% seen once. Sequencing was performed on whole blood. This TCR was sampled from an adult who was a healthcare worker with PCR-confirmed SARS-CoV-2 infection or an uninfected control (not recorded which). The rearrangement joins TRBV10-3 to TRBJ2-7; the D gene is possibly TRBD1 (5 bases). Here the CDR3 reads CAISVGAGTYEQYF. DNA of the CDR3: TGTGCCATCAGTGTAGGCGCAGGGACCTACGAGCAGTACTTC.